The 2 T cell receptor beta chains presented below share a single source sample, sequenced in a study of regulatory T cells (dated by TCRdb to 2016 to 2019). The library was made by the immunoSEQ multiplex PCR assay. The multiplex PCR relied on 52 forward TRBV primers and 13 reverse TRBJ primers, and amplification bias was corrected through assay-based and computational methods. Imported from immuneACCESS, the table was reduced by TCRdb to in-frame sequences with V and J called. These copies leave out some clones; in studies compared against another copy, an unresolved V gene accounts for under half, and the cause of the remainder is not known. The sample data list some 20,000 clones, and roughly 93% of these were observed just once. The ten biggest clones cover 3% to 4% of the sample. The sequenced material came from CD8+ T cells sorted from blood. The receptors stem from a child aged 2-15 years with CD3G deficiency.

The chain recombines TRBV7-4 with TRBJ2-1; 10 bases align to TRBD2. Germline V gives CDR1 SGHVT, CDR2 SQSDAQ. The CDR3 has 15 residues. With V trimmed by 3 bases and J by 13 bases, 12 bases remained unmatched. The CDR3 DNA is TGTGCCAGCAGCTTTCACCGCCTAGCGGGAGATAGACAGTTCTTC. It is translated as CASSFHRLAGDRQFF. Together with reference TRBV7-4 and TRBJ2-1, the CDR3 gives the full variable domain: GAGVSQSPRYKVAKRGRDVALRCDSISGHVTLYWYRQTLGQGSEVLTYSQSDAQRDKSGRPSGRFSAERPERSVSTLKIQRTEQGDSAVYLCASSFHRLAGDRQFFGPGTRLTVL.

CDR3 amino acids: CASSLLDREEATYGYTF. DNA of the CDR3: TGTGCCAGCAGTTTGTTAGACAGGGAAGAGGCTACCTATGGCTACACCTTC. V gene TRBV28 combines with J gene TRBJ1-2; 7 bases are a match to TRBD1. Germline CDR1 MDHEN, CDR2 SYDVKM. J gave up 4 bases and V 3 bases, and 14 bases lay outside the gene matches. The CDR3 sequence is 17 residues long.